The 3 T cell receptor beta chains below were found in one sample sequenced in a study of blood T cell repertoires in COVID-19. TCRdb's copy holds only in-frame clones and misses some; the assay was immunoSEQ multiplex PCR. The sample yields roughly 70,000 clones, roughly three quarters seen once. What was sequenced was peripheral blood. These receptors were obtained from a man between 65 and 85 years old with acute or convalescent COVID-19.

J is TRBJ1-6 and V is TRBV28; TRBD1 matches 8 bases. Per germline, CDR1 MDHEN and CDR2 SYDVKM. V shed 7 bases and J 8 bases; nucleotides not matched to a gene: 7. The CDR3 length is 14 residues. CDR3 sequence reads: CASTPGQVYSPLHF. The CDR3 nucleotides are TGTGCCAGCACCCCGGGACAGGTCTATTCACCCCTCCACTTT.

The chain couples TRBV28 to TRBJ2-7, with TRBD2 matching 13 bases. Germline-derived CDR1 and CDR2 are MDHEN and SYDVKM. Trimming at V came to 5 bases and at J to 3 bases, leaving 4 bases not matched to a gene. The CDR3 is 15 residues long. The CDR3, as DNA: TGTGCCAGCAGTCCGCGGACTAGCGGGGGCTACGAGCAGTACTTC. Its translation: CASSPRTSGGYEQYF.

The V and J genes are TRBV10-1 and TRBJ1-5; TRBD1 aligns across 7 bases. Germline assignment: CDR1 WNHNN and CDR2 SYGVQD (reference sequence). The J segment lost 3 bases and the V segment lost 2 bases, leaving 4 bases of the junction unmatched. The CDR3 runs to 15 residues. CDR3 coding DNA: TGCGCCAGCAGTGAGGGGACAGCTAACAATCAGCCCCAGCATTTT. This sequence encodes CASSEGTANNQPQHF.